These 3 T cell receptor beta chains came from one sample sequenced in a study of cytomegalovirus exposure and HLA in healthy donors. Use of 60 Vbeta and 13 Jbeta primers characterized the PCR. TCRdb keeps only in-frame clones here, not all; method: immunoSEQ multiplex PCR. The sample lists over 80,000 clones, about 66% occurring once. Sequencing used PBMCs. All receptors derive from a boy younger than 18 in good health and CMV-seropositive.

The chain has TRBV5-1 and TRBJ2-7; D unclear. Trimming cost V 0 bases and J 7 bases, with 14 bases left between them. The CDR3 is 14 amino acids. CDR1 and CDR2 (germline): SGHRS, YFSETQ. CDR3 nucleotide sequence: TGCGCCAGCAGCTTGGCTATCGGGTACGGTGAGCAGTACTTC. It codes for CASSLAIGYGEQYF.

This clone was seen more than once but under ten times. The CDR3 loop is CASSQEIALAESTDTQYF. CDR3 nucleotides: TGCGCCAGCAGCCAAGAGATTGCCCTAGCGGAAAGCACAGATACGCAGTATTTT. The rearrangement joins TRBV4-1 to TRBJ2-3; 7 bases line up with TRBD2. V lost 0 bases, J lost 0 bases, and 9 bases stayed unmatched. There are 18 residues in the CDR3. Germline lookup yields CDR1 MGHRA and CDR2 YSYEKL.

V usage is TRBV29-1 and J usage is TRBJ2-3, with a possible D match to TRBD2 (5 bases). V lost 3 bases and J lost 9, with 16 bases in between. The CDR3 covers 13 residues. Per germline, CDR1 SQVTM and CDR2 ANQGSEA. CDR3 nucleotide sequence: TGCAGCGTTGACCCCAGGAAAAGAGGGACGCAGTATTTT. Translated: CSVDPRKRGTQYF.